This T cell receptor beta chain derives from a study of beta chain features in type 1 diabetes. Study outcomes and limitations: VDJ junctions from type 1 diabetes patients carried fewer insertions and larger deletions. Naive, central memory and regulatory TCRB repertoires appeared more similar among patients than healthy donors. Significant though moderate, a shortening of TCRB CDR3s appeared in all four CD4+ subsets of Type 1 diabetes patients.

Only a few counts were recorded for this clone. Its antigen is not identified. Germline V gene sequence: CDR1 GTSNPN, CDR2 SVGIG (reference sequence). V lost 8 bases and J lost 6; bases outside the gene matches: 14. This CDR3 spans 14 amino acids. cDNA synthesis used the whole RNA isolate, giving expressed TCRB sequences. TCRdb's copy holds only in-frame clones and misses some; the assay was immunoSEQ multiplex PCR. There are about 160,000 clones in the sample; around 8.5% occur only once, and less than 0.85% lies in the top ten. This chain connects TRBV30 to TRBJ1-1, with TRBD1 matching over 8 bases. This sequence was found in a man between 18 and 35 years old in good health. Specimen: central memory CD4+ T cells from blood. CDR3 nucleotides: TGTGCCGGGGACACCGGGACAGGAAGGTCTGAAGCTTTCTTT. Protein product: CAGDTGTGRSEAFF.